What follows are 18 T cell receptor beta chains derived from one specimen sequenced in a study of spatial heterogeneity in lung cancer. Study-level points and caveats: In tumors, expanded intratumoral alpha and beta TCR counts tracked mutation counts.

Their recognized antigens are unknown. TCRdb re-called the 5' RACE reads through MiXCR, storing one row per CDR3 protein. The data show around 1,700 distinct CDR3 sequences, 20% seen once. The sample's time point: sample taken at primary tumor resection. The sequencing here drew on lung tumor tissue, taken at surgery. These receptors were obtained from a male donor with early-stage non-small cell lung cancer.

In this sample, this clonotype is medium-sized. The rearrangement uses TRBV6-2 or TRBV6-3 and TRBJ1-6; D uncertain. Germline loops: CDR1 MNHEY, CDR2 SVGEGT. CDR3 length: 14 residues. V dropped 5 bases and J dropped 9 bases, with 14 bases sitting between them. CDR3 sequence reads: CASSPLSTASPLHF. In DNA form, the CDR3 reads TGTGCCAGCAGTCCTCTGTCTACCGCTTCACCCCTCCACTTT.

This clonotype was observed a handful of times. This chain joins TRBV20-1 and TRBJ2-1; the D gene is possibly TRBD1 (5 bases). CDR1 is DFQATT, CDR2 SNEGSKA, per germline (reference sequence). The CDR3 covers 12 residues. V lost 2 bases to trimming and J lost 6 bases, with 8 bases between them. The CDR3 sequence is CSARRQSNEQFF. CDR3 coding DNA: TGCAGTGCTAGAAGACAGAGCAATGAGCAGTTCTTC.

This clonotype is medium-sized by share. The V gene is TRBV12-3 or TRBV12-4, the J gene TRBJ1-4; TRBD1 matches at 9 bases. The CDR3 sequence is 16 residues long. Trimming removed 6 bases from V and 8 bases from J; junction bases left unmatched: 13. The CDR3 here is CASRHIPGTGIEKLFF. CDR3 sequence (DNA): TGTGCCAGCAGACACATACCCGGGACAGGGATCGAAAAACTGTTTTTT.

This clonotype is medium-sized (0.01 to 0.1%) within its sample. V usage is TRBV28 and J usage is TRBJ1-1, with 7 bases matching TRBD1. The V segment lost 5 bases and the J segment 4 bases; nucleotides outside the gene matches: 13. CDR1 is MDHEN and CDR2 is SYDVKM in the germline V gene. The CDR3 totals 16 residues. This CDR3 reads CASSPATGYSATEAFF. DNA for the CDR3: TGTGCCAGCAGTCCCGCGACAGGGTATAGCGCCACTGAAGCTTTCTTT.

This clonotype is termed medium-sized (0.01 to 0.1%). The chain's CDR3 is CASSPGEGNEKLFF. As DNA, the CDR3 is TGTGCCAGCAGCCCGGGGGAGGGTAATGAAAAACTGTTTTTT. This chain links TRBV7-2 with TRBJ1-4, with D maybe TRBD1 (5 bases). V dropped 5 bases and J dropped 4 bases, with 11 bases sitting between them. Germline V CDR1 and CDR2: SGHTA, FQGNSA. The CDR3 contains 14 residues.

In its sample, this clonotype is medium-sized. V is TRBV29-1 and J is TRBJ1-2; no clear D. Per germline, CDR1 SQVTM and CDR2 ANQGSEA. The CDR3 consists of 11 residues. Trimming cost V 2 bases and J 2 bases, with 3 bases left between them. The CDR3 nucleotides are TGCAGCGTTGAACAGAACTATGGCTACACCTTC. This sequence encodes CSVEQNYGYTF.

Judged by abundance, this clonotype is large (0.1 to 1%). This chain connects TRBV28 to TRBJ2-2; TRBD2 might be the D (5 bases). The CDR3 loop spans 14 amino acids. The germline V and J ends were trimmed by 2 bases and 4 bases, with 8 bases remaining between them. Germline CDR1 MDHEN, CDR2 SYDVKM. The CDR3 DNA sequence: TGTGCCAGCAGTTTAGGTGGGAGCACCGGGGAGCTGTTTTTT. This codes for CASSLGGSTGELFF. Together with reference TRBV28 and TRBJ2-2, the CDR3 gives the full variable domain: DVKVTQSSRYLVKRTGEKVFLECVQDMDHENMFWYRQDPGLGLRLIYFSYDVKMKEKGDIPEGYSVSREKKERFSLILESASTNQTSMYLCASSLGGSTGELFFGEGSRLTVL.

This clonotype is medium-sized (0.01 to 0.1%) in the sample. The chain has TRBV10-3 and TRBJ2-5; TRBD2 is a possible D gene (6 bases). Germline V lookup: CDR1 ENHRY, CDR2 SYGVKD. This CDR3 region has 12 residues. V dropped 2 bases and J dropped 5 bases, with 6 bases sitting between them. The chain's CDR3 is CAISEGGETQYF. The CDR3, as DNA: TGTGCCATCAGTGAGGGGGGGGAGACCCAGTACTTC.

By its share, this clonotype is medium-sized. The V call is TRBV28, the J call TRBJ2-1; TRBD2 matches 7 bases. This CDR3 spans 15 amino acids. The ends lost 4 bases at V and 4 bases at J; junction bases unmatched: 7. Germline CDR1 is MDHEN and CDR2 is SYDVKM. As DNA, the CDR3 is TGTGCCAGCAGTTCCCCGGGACTACCTTACAATGAGCAGTTCTTC. Residues: CASSSPGLPYNEQFF.

By share of the sample, this clonotype is large (0.1 to 1%). The CDR3 sequence: CAISESGTREQYF. The CDR3 DNA reads TGTGCCATCAGTGAGTCCGGGACGAGGGAGCAGTACTTC. The chain is built from TRBV10-3 and TRBJ2-7; D may be TRBD1 or TRBD2 (5 bases each). The germline CDR1 and CDR2 sequences are ENHRY and SYGVKD. The CDR3 runs to 13 residues. V lost 0 bases to trimming and J lost 7 bases, with 10 bases between them.

This clonotype is large (0.1 to 1%) within its sample. The rearrangement links TRBV11-2 to TRBJ2-7, with 7 bases fitting TRBD1. CDR1 is SGHAT, CDR2 FQNNGV, per germline. The CDR3 runs 16 residues. Trimming at V came to 2 bases and at J to 3 bases, leaving 10 bases not matched to a gene. The CDR3: CASSLNLGQRIYEQYV. The DNA for the CDR3 is TGTGCCAGCAGCTTAAACCTGGGACAGCGAATCTACGAGCAGTACGTC.

This clonotype qualifies as medium-sized (0.01 to 0.1%). The chain employs TRBV7-2 and TRBJ2-5, with D tentatively TRBD1 (6 bases). The CDR3 has 14 residues. Between the trimmed V and J ends, which lost 4 bases and 5 bases, there was a span of 14 bases. CDR1 is SGHTA, CDR2 FQGNSA, per germline. The CDR3 sequence is CASSSDRYSETQYF. The CDR3 region has the DNA TGTGCCAGCAGCTCCGACAGGTATTCCGAGACCCAGTACTTC.

This clonotype ranks as medium-sized. The chain recombines TRBV29-1 with TRBJ2-1; TRBD1 aligns across 10 bases. J was trimmed by 5 bases and V by 4 bases; bases with no gene match: 14. Looked up from germline, CDR1 is SQVTM and CDR2 is ANQGSEA. This CDR3 spans 17 amino acids. CDR3 in DNA: TGCAGCGTTGGAGGGGAATTTGGACAGGGGGTAAACAATGAGCAGTTCTTC. Encoded protein: CSVGGEFGQGVNNEQFF.

This clonotype is deemed medium-sized. The J gene is TRBJ1-6, the V gene TRBV20-1, with D hard to call. The V end was cut by 4 bases, the J end by 3 bases, with 13 bases between. Germline CDR1 is DFQATT and CDR2 is SNEGSKA (reference sequence). The CDR3 is 15 amino acids. Here the CDR3 DNA reads TGCAGTGCTAATAGGCAGGCAGGCTATAATTCACCCCTCCACTTT. Translated, it gives CSANRQAGYNSPLHF.

This clonotype ranks as medium-sized (0.01 to 0.1%). V gene TRBV28 combines with J gene TRBJ2-7; perhaps D is TRBD1 or TRBD2 (5 bases each). Germline CDR1 reads MDHEN; CDR2 reads SYDVKM. This CDR3 contains 13 residues. The V end was cut by 6 bases, the J end by 5 bases, with 14 bases between. In DNA form, the CDR3 reads TGTGCCAGCAGCGGACCCCAGGGAGACGAGCAGTACGTC. Amino acid sequence: CASSGPQGDEQYV.

This clonotype qualifies as medium-sized. The rearrangement links TRBV29-1 to TRBJ2-1; 7 nucleotides align to TRBD1. This CDR3 is 15 amino acids long. V trimming: 4 bases; J trimming: 6 bases; junction bases outside the gene matches: 12. Looked up from germline, CDR1 is SQVTM and CDR2 is ANQGSEA. CDR3 DNA sequence: TGCAGCGTTGGCCTTCTGGGCAGGGGGACCAATGAGCAGTTCTTC. The encoded protein is CSVGLLGRGTNEQFF.

By share, this clonotype counts as medium-sized. The chain recombines TRBV7-6 with TRBJ1-1; tentative D call: TRBD1 (5 bases). Trimming pared 1 base from V and 0 bases from J, leaving 9 bases between. This CDR3 is built from 15 residues. Germline V CDR1 and CDR2: SGHVS, FNYEAQ. The DNA of the CDR3 is TGTGCCAGCAGCTTAGGACAGCCCATGAACACTGAAGCTTTCTTT. Its protein is CASSLGQPMNTEAFF. Full variable domain (outside the CDR3, taken from reference TRBV7-6 and TRBJ1-1): GAGVSQSPRYKVTKRGQDVALRCDPISGHVSLYWYRQALGQGPEFLTYFNYEAQQDKSGLPNDRFSAERPEGSISTLTIQRTEQRDSAMYRCASSLGQPMNTEAFFGQGTRLTVV.

By share of the sample, this clonotype is medium-sized. V is TRBV5-1 and J is TRBJ2-4; 9 bases are a match to TRBD2. V lost 0 bases to trimming and J lost 9 bases; unmatched junction nucleotides: 4. The CDR3 covers 14 residues. Looked up from germline, CDR1 is SGHRS and CDR2 is YFSETQ. The CDR3 protein is CASSLGSGGSIQYF. In DNA form, the CDR3 reads TGCGCCAGCAGCTTGGGTAGCGGGGGATCCATTCAGTACTTC.